This T cell receptor (beta chain) originates from a study of T cells after yellow fever vaccination. They built TCR cDNA with 5'RACE template switching, a step that put in a universal primer site and UMIs. TCRdb independently ran MiXCR on the 5' RACE reads; one entry per CDR3 protein. The top ten clones hold roughly a quarter of a sample with around 310,000 distinct CDR3 sequences, more than 3% of them seen once. Trimming removed 1 base from V and 5 bases from J, with 13 bases in between. The CDR3 length is 14 residues. Germline CDR1 reads SGHDT; CDR2 reads YYEEEE. This receptor was identified in a man between 18 and 29 years old who received the YFV17D yellow fever vaccine. Specimen: PBMCs, collected on the day of the yellow fever booster vaccination. This chain connects TRBV5-6 to TRBJ2-7, with a possible D match to TRBD2 (6 bases). The DNA of the CDR3 is TGTGCCAGCAGCTTGTTAGCAGGGAGGAACGAGCAGTACGTC. Protein: CASSLLAGRNEQYV.